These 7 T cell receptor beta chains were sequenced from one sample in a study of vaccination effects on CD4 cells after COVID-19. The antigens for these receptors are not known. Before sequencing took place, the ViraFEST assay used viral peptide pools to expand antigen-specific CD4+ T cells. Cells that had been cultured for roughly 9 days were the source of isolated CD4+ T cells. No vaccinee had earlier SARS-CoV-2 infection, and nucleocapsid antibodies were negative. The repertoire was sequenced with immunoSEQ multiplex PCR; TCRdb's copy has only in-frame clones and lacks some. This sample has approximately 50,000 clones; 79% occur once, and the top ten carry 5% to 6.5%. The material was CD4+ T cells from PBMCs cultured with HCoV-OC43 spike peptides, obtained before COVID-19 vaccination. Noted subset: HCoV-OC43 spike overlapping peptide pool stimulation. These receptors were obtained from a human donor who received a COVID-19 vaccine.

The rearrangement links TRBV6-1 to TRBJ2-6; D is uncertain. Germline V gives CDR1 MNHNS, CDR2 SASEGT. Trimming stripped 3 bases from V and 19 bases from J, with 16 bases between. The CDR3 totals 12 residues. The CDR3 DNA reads TGTGCCAGCAGTGACGCGAGATCAGACGTAACTTTC. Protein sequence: CASSDARSDVTF.

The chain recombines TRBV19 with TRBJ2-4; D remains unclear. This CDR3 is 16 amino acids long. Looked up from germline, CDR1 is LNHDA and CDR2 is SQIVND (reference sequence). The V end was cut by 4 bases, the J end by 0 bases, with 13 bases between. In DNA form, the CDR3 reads TGTGCCAGTAGTAGAGGACCCTCAGGAGCCAAAAACATTCAGTACTTC. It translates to CASSRGPSGAKNIQYF.

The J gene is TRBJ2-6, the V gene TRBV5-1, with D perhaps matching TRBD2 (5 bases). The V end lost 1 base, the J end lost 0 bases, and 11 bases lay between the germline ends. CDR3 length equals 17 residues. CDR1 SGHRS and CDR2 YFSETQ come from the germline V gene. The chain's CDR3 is CASSLWGEASGANVLTF. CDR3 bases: TGCGCCAGCAGCTTGTGGGGAGAGGCCTCTGGGGCCAACGTCCTGACTTTC.

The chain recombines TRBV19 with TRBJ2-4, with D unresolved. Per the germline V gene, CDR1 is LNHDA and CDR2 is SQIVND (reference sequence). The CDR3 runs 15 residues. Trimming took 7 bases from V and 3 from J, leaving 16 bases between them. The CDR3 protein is CASKTLNEDKNIQYF. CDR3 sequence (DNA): TGTGCCAGTAAGACCTTGAATGAGGACAAAAACATTCAGTACTTC. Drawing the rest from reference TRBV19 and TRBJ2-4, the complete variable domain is DGGITQSPKYLFRKEGQNVTLSCEQNLNHDAMYWYRQDPGQGLRLIYYSQIVNDFQKGDIAEGYSVSREKKESFPLTVTSAQKNPTAFYLCASKTLNEDKNIQYFGAGTRLSVL.

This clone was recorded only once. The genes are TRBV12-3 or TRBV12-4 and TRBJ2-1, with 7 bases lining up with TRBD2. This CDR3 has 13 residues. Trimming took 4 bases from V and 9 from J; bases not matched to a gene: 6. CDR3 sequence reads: CASSSRLAGEQFF. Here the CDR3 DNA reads TGTGCCAGCAGTTCACGACTAGCTGGTGAGCAGTTCTTC.

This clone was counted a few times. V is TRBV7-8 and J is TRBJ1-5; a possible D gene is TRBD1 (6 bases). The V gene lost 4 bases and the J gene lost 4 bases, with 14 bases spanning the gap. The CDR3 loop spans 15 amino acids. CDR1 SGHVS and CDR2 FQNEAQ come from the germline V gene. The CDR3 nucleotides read TGTGCCAGCAGCTCGAAAACAGGGACGAATCAGCCCCAGCATTTT. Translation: CASSSKTGTNQPQHF.

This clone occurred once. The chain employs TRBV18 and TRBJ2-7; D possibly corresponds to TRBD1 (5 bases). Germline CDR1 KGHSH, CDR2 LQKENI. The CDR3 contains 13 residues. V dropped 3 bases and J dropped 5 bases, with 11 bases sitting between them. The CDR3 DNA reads TGTGCCAGCTCACCGGGGCTAGAGGACGAGCAGTACGTC. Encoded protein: CASSPGLEDEQYV.